Following are 3 T cell receptor beta chains from one sample sequenced in a study of beta chain features in type 1 diabetes. Isolated RNA was reverse transcribed in full, so expressed TCRB transcripts were sequenced. Method: immunoSEQ multiplex PCR; TCRdb's copy keeps in-frame clones and lacks some. The sample yields more than 300,000 clones, around 7.6% seen once. Specimen: central memory CD4+ T cells from blood. These receptors all come from a woman younger than 35 in good health.

This clone has a handful of counts. The rearrangement links TRBV19 to TRBJ2-3, with 9 bases aligning to TRBD1. Germline CDR1 reads LNHDA; CDR2 reads SQIVND (reference sequence). Trimming at V came to 4 bases and at J to 5 bases, leaving 1 base not matched to a gene. The CDR3 is made up of 13 amino acids. The CDR3 region is CASSTTGGDTQYF. The CDR3 coding sequence is TGTGCCAGTAGTACGACAGGGGGAGATACGCAGTATTTT.

A note on this clone: Given a much more abundant clone one base away, this may be a read error. The chain carries TRBV14 and TRBJ2-2; D is perhaps TRBD1 (5 bases). The ends were cut back, 5 bases at V and 4 bases at J, with 14 bases in the middle. This CDR3 has 15 residues. CDR1 is SGHDN, CDR2 FVKESK, per germline. In nucleotides, the CDR3 is TGTGCCAGCAGCATAGGGGCAGACTGCACCGGGGAGCTGTTTTTT. This translates into CASSIGADCTGELFF.

The V and J genes are TRBV7-2 and TRBJ2-2; D remains ambiguous. From germline, CDR1 is SGHTA and CDR2 FQGNSA. The CDR3 contains 13 residues. V was pared by 1 base and J by 5 bases, with 5 bases between. CDR3 nucleotides: TGTGCCAGCAGCTTAGAACCGACCGGGGAGCTGTTTTTT. Residues: CASSLEPTGELFF.